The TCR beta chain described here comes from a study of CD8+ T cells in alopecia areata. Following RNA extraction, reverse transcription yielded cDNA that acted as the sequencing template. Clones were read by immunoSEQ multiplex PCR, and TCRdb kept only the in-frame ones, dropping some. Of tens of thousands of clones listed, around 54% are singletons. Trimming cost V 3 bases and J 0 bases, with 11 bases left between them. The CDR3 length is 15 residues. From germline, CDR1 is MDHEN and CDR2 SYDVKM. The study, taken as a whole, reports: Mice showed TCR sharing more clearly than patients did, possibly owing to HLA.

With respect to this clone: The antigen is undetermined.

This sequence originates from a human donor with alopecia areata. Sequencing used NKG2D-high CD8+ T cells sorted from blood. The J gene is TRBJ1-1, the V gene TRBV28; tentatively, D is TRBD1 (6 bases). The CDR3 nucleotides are TGTGCCAGCAGTTTTTGGCAGGGGCTGAACACTGAAGCTTTCTTT. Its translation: CASSFWQGLNTEAFF.